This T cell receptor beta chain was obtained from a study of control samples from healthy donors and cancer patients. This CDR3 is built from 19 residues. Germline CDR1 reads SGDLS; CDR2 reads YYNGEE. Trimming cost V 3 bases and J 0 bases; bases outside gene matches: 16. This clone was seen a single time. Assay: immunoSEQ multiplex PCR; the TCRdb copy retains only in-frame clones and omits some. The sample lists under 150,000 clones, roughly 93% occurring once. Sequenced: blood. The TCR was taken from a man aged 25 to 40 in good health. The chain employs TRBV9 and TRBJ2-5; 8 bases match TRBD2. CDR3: CASSAESRSGGWYQETQYF. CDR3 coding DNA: TGTGCCAGCAGCGCCGAAAGTCGGAGCGGGGGCTGGTACCAAGAGACCCAGTACTTC. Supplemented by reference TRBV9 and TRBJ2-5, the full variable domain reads DSGVTQTPKHLITATGQRVTLRCSPRSGDLSVYWYQQSLDQGLQFLIQYYNGEERAKGNILERFSAQQFPDLHSELNLSSLELGDSALYFCASSAESRSGGWYQETQYFGPGTRLLVL.